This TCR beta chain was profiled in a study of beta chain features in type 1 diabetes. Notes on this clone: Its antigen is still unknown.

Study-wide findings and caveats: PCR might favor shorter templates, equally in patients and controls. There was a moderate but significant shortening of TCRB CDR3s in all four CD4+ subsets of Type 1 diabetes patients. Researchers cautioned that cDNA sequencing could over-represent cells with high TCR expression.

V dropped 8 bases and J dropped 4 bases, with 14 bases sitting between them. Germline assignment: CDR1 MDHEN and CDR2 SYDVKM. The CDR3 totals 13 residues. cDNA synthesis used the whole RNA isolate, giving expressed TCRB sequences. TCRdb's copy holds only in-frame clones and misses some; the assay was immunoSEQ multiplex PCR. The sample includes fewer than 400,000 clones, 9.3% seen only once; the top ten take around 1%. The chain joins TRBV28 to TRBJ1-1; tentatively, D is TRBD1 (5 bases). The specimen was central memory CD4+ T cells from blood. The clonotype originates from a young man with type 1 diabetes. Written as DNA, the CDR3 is TGTGCCAGCCGGGGCCCGGATCCCACTGAAGCTTTCTTT. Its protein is CASRGPDPTEAFF.